One sample yielded the 21 T cell receptor beta chains listed below, sequenced in a study of regulatory T cells in long-lasting Graves disease. Time point here: newly diagnosed GD, antithyroid drugs for less than 3 months. PBMCs provided the RNA from which the TCR library was made. The TCR beta library used iRepertoire HTBI primers with Arm-PCR amplification of CDR3. TCRdb reprocessed the multiplex PCR reads with MiXCR, giving one entry per CDR3 protein. The data hold about 500,000 distinct CDR3 sequences, with 15% to 20% observed a single time. These records were also assigned to another study, of T cells in Graves' hyperthyroidism and ophthalmopathy.

Sequenced here: peripheral blood mononuclear cells (PBMCs), sampled at new diagnosis, from a patient treated with antithyroid drugs. The receptors stem from a man aged 35 to 55 with Graves disease.

This chain uses TRBV29-1 with TRBJ2-1; TRBD1 aligns across 8 bases. In germline, CDR1 is SQVTM, CDR2 ANQGSEA. The CDR3 is 14 amino acids. The V and J ends lost 7 bases and 2 bases, in that order; junction bases with no gene match: 7. CDR3 region: CSAGQGPTYNEQFF. The CDR3 DNA is TGCAGCGCCGGACAGGGCCCTACCTACAATGAGCAGTTCTTC.

This clonotype was counted at least ten times. The chain employs TRBV2 and TRBJ2-7; 8 bases line up with TRBD1. Looked up from germline, CDR1 is SNHLY and CDR2 is FYNNEI. CDR3 length: 15 amino acids. V lost 0 bases, J lost 3 bases, and 4 bases stayed unmatched. CDR3 DNA sequence: TGTGCCAGCAGTGAAGCGCTCACAGGGGGCTACGAGCAGTACTTC. It yields the protein CASSEALTGGYEQYF.

The count of this clonotype is one. Being one base from a much bigger clone, this may be a read error. V and J are TRBV18 and TRBJ1-2, with a possible D match to TRBD1 (6 bases). Germline V gene data show CDR1 as KGHSH and CDR2 as LQKENI. The length of the CDR3 is 15 residues. The CDR3: CASSTRGSSDYGHTF. Here the CDR3 DNA reads TGTGCCAGCTCAACAAGGGGGTCGTCGGACTATGGCCACACCTTC.

This clonotype was detected many times. This chain links TRBV12-5 with TRBJ2-5; the match to TRBD2 covers 7 bases. Germline V gives CDR1 LGHNT, CDR2 FRNRAP. The CDR3 covers 13 residues. The V gene end was trimmed by 7 bases and the J gene end by 2 bases; junction bases not matched to a gene: 4. For the CDR3, the DNA is TGTGCTAGTGCGGAGGGAGGGCAAGAGACCCAGTACTTC. It specifies CASAEGGQETQYF.

At least ten counts were recorded for this clonotype. The chain carries TRBV2 and TRBJ2-1; unclear D gene. This CDR3 is 14 amino acids long. Deletions cut 0 bases from V and 7 bases from J, with 10 bases between. Germline V lookup: CDR1 SNHLY, CDR2 FYNNEI. CDR3 protein: CASSEALRRNEQFF. CDR3 nucleotide sequence: TGTGCCAGCAGTGAAGCGCTTCGACGAAATGAGCAGTTCTTC.

The V and J genes are TRBV10-3 and TRBJ2-5; D not certain. The germline V gene encodes CDR1 ENHRY and CDR2 SYGVKD. This CDR3 has 13 amino acids. The V end lost 5 bases, the J end lost 3 bases, and 10 bases lay between the germline ends. In DNA form, the CDR3 reads TGTGCCATCAGTTTAAGGCAAGAAGAGACCCAGTACTTC. Its translation is CAISLRQEETQYF.

This clonotype turned up a few times. This chain uses TRBV5-1 with TRBJ2-1; perhaps TRBD2 as D (6 bases). Trimming left V 3 bases short and J 7 bases short, with 23 bases between. Germline V gene lookup returns CDR1 SGHRS and CDR2 YFSETQ. This CDR3 is 17 amino acids long. The CDR3, as DNA: TGCGCCAGCAGCTCCTCCGGGGTCCGTGGGGGGATGAATGAGCAGTTCTTC. Protein sequence: CASSSSGVRGGMNEQFF.

This CDR3 is CASRGLAGAETQYF. DNA for the CDR3: TGTGCCAGCAGGGGACTAGCGGGAGCAGAGACCCAGTACTTC. The chain joins TRBV3-1 to TRBJ2-5; TRBD2 matches at 14 bases. The V gene end was trimmed by 6 bases and the J gene end by 4 bases; junction bases not matched to a gene: 1. Per the germline V gene, CDR1 is LGHDT and CDR2 is YNNKEL (reference sequence). This CDR3 comprises 14 residues.

With respect to this clonotype: With only one base between it and a far larger clone, this is likely a read error. This chain links TRBV11-2 with TRBJ2-1, with D hard to call. The DNA end lines up better with TRBJ2-5; the J call may be wrong. CDR3 size: 11 residues. CDR1 and CDR2 from the germline V gene are SGHAT and FQNNGV. Here the CDR3 DNA reads TGTGCCGGCAGCTTCCAAGAGACCCAGTACTTC. Translated, it gives CAGSFQETQYF.

This clonotype was seen at least ten times. V is TRBV7-3 and J is TRBJ2-3; D gene unclear. Trimming removed 5 bases from V and 2 bases from J, with 8 bases in between. CDR1 is SGHTA, CDR2 FQGTGA, per germline. The CDR3 has 13 residues. The CDR3 loop reads CASSQELTDTQYF. The CDR3, as DNA: TGTGCCAGCAGCCAGGAGCTCACAGATACGCAGTATTTT.

This clonotype was found many times. This rearrangement joins TRBV20-1 to TRBJ2-7; 7 bases match TRBD2. J gave up 1 base and V 5 bases, and 5 bases lay outside the gene matches. The CDR3 totals 13 residues. Germline V gene data show CDR1 as DFQATT and CDR2 as SNEGSKA (reference sequence). This CDR3 reads CSAVKRGSYEQYF. CDR3 in DNA: TGCAGTGCTGTAAAGCGGGGATCCTACGAGCAGTACTTC.

The chain joins TRBV27 to TRBJ2-7; D ambiguous. V was shortened by 8 bases and J by 3 bases, with 11 bases between the two germline ends. The CDR3 sequence is 12 residues long. The V gene's germline CDR1 is MNHEY and CDR2 SMNVEV (reference sequence). This CDR3 reads CASGSLFYEQYF. DNA of the CDR3: TGTGCCAGCGGGTCCCTCTTCTACGAGCAGTACTTC.

The table lists this clonotype with many counts. DNA of the CDR3: TGCAGTGCGGGAAGGGGGGGTGGCACTGAAGCTTTCTTT. Amino acid sequence: CSAGRGGGTEAFF. V and J are TRBV20-1 and TRBJ1-1; a possible D gene is TRBD1 (6 bases). The germline gives CDR1 DFQATT, CDR2 SNEGSKA (reference sequence). This CDR3 region has 13 residues. V dropped 6 bases and J dropped 4 bases, with 15 bases sitting between them.

This clonotype showed up many times. V is TRBV12-3 or TRBV12-4 and J is TRBJ2-5, with D unclear. V shed 1 base and J shed 4 bases, with 13 bases lying between them. CDR3 length: 15 residues. The DNA for the CDR3 is TGTGCCAGCAGTTTAGTTCGACGGGCCGGAGAGACCCAGTACTTC. Translation: CASSLVRRAGETQYF.

The sample holds a few counts of this clonotype. The gene calls are TRBV12-3 or TRBV12-4 and TRBJ2-5; 11 nucleotides agree with TRBD2. Trimming cost V 6 bases and J 1 base; bases outside gene matches: 1. The CDR3 consists of 14 residues. The CDR3 region has the DNA TGTGCCAGCAGCGGGACTAGCGGCCAAGAGACCCAGTACTTC. Its translation: CASSGTSGQETQYF.

This clonotype appeared a few times. The V gene is TRBV5-1, the J gene TRBJ2-7; 11 bases match TRBD2. The CDR3 length is 16 residues. The germline gives CDR1 SGHRS, CDR2 YFSETQ. Trimming took 0 bases from V and 4 from J; bases not matched to a gene: 6. The CDR3 DNA is TGCGCCAGCAGCTTGGCCCCCGGGACTAGCGGTTACGAGCAGTACTTC. The encoded protein is CASSLAPGTSGYEQYF.

This clonotype was counted ten times or more. CDR3 sequence (DNA): TGTGCCAGCAGCCCGAGCGGGAGGAATAGATACGAGCAGTACTTC. It codes for CASSPSGRNRYEQYF. This chain links TRBV12-3 or TRBV12-4 with TRBJ2-7; 9 bases line up with TRBD2. J gave up 4 bases and V 6 bases, and 10 bases lay outside the gene matches. The CDR3 is made up of 15 amino acids.

This clonotype was found a few times. The V and J genes are TRBV28 and TRBJ1-2; no clear D. CDR3 length equals 13 residues. CDR1 MDHEN and CDR2 SYDVKM come from the germline V gene. The V and J ends lost 2 bases and 6 bases respectively, with 10 bases between them. CDR3 protein: CASSLGKTNGYTF. The CDR3 DNA reads as TGTGCCAGCAGTTTAGGGAAGACCAATGGCTACACCTTC.

This clonotype was seen at least ten times. The chain employs TRBV30 and TRBJ1-4; D gene uncertain. The CDR3 has 14 amino acids. Germline values: CDR1 GTSNPN, CDR2 SVGIG (reference sequence). V lost 0 bases, J lost 7 bases, and 12 bases lay in between. Written as DNA, the CDR3 is TGTGCCTGGAGTGTTTGGGGTTCTGGTGAAAAACTGTTTTTT. This translates into CAWSVWGSGEKLFF.

V usage is TRBV7-8 and J usage is TRBJ1-5; the D gene is possibly TRBD1 (6 bases). The ends were cut back, 5 bases at V and 3 bases at J, with 14 bases in the middle. The CDR3 spans 15 residues. CDR1 and CDR2 from the germline V gene are SGHVS and FQNEAQ. The CDR3 protein is CASSLGTHPNQPQHF. The CDR3 bases are TGTGCCAGCAGCCTCGGGACACATCCCAATCAGCCCCAGCATTTT.

This clonotype was observed many times. V gene TRBV2 combines with J gene TRBJ2-7, with 12 bases that match TRBD2. V shed 6 bases, J shed 5 bases, and the junction held 5 bases outside the gene matches. Germline CDR1 reads SNHLY; CDR2 reads FYNNEI. The CDR3 is 14 residues long. CDR3 region: CASSATSGSNEQYF. CDR3 DNA sequence: TGTGCCAGCAGCGCGACTAGCGGGAGCAACGAGCAGTACTTC. Full variable domain (outside the CDR3, taken from reference TRBV2 and TRBJ2-7): EPEVTQTPSHQVTQMGQEVILRCVPISNHLYFYWYRQILGQKVEFLVSFYNNEISEKSEIFDDQFSVERPDGSNFTLKIRSTKLEDSAMYFCASSATSGSNEQYFGPGTRLTVT.